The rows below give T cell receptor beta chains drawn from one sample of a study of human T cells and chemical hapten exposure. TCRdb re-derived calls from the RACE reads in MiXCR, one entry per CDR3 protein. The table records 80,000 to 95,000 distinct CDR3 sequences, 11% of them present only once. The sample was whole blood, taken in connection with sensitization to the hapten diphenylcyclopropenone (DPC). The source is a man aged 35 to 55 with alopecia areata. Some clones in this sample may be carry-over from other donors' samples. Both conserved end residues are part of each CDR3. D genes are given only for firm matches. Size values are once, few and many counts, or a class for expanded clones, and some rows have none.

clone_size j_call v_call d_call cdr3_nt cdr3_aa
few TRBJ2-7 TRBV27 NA TGTGCCAGCAGTTTTCTATCCTCCTACGAGCAGTACTTC CASSFLSSYEQYF
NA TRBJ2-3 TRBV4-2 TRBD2 TGTGCCAGCAGCCAAGATAGATTTAGCGGGAGGACAGATACGCAGTATTTT CASSQDRFSGRTDTQYF
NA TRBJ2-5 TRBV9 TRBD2 TGTGCCAGCAGCGTAGGGGCTAGCGGGAGTGAAGAGACCCAGTACTTC CASSVGASGSEETQYF
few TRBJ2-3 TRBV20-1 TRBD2 TGCAGTGCTAGAGGAACCGGACTAGCGGGAGTTACGCAGTATTTT CSARGTGLAGVTQYF
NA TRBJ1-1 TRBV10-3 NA TGTGCCATCAGTGAGTCAAGACAGGTGAACACTGAAGCTTTCTTT CAISESRQVNTEAFF
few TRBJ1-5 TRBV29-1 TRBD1 TGCAGCGCGGCGCAGGGGGCAGGGCAGCCCCAGCATTTT CSAAQGAGQPQHF
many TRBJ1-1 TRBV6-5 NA TGTGCCAGCAGTTACGACGGAGAAACTGAAGCTTTCTTT CASSYDGETEAFF
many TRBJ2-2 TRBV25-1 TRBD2 TGTGCCAGCAGTGATAGACTAGCGTTTACCACCGGGGAGCTGTTTTTT CASSDRLAFTTGELFF
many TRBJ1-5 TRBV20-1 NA TGCAGTGCTAGTTACGGTTATAGCAATCAGCCCCAGCATTTT CSASYGYSNQPQHF
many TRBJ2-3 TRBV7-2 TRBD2 TGTGCCAGCAGCCCTGCGGGAGGGAGGACAGATACGCAGTATTTT CASSPAGGRTDTQYF
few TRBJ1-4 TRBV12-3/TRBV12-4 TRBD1 TGTGCCAGCAGTTTAGGCCAGGGGGTTAGTGAAAAACTGTTTTTT CASSLGQGVSEKLFF
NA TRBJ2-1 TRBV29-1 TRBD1 TGCAGCGTTGAAGGTTTGACAGGGCCCAATGAGCAGTTCTTC CSVEGLTGPNEQFF
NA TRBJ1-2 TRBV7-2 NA TGTGCCAGCAGCCCCTCGGGGGGGTCCTTTAACTATGGCTACACCTTC CASSPSGGSFNYGYTF
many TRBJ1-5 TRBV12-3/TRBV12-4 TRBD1 TGTGCCAGCAGTACGGGACAGGGGAGCAATCAGCCCCAGCATTTT CASSTGQGSNQPQHF
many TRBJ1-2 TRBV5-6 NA TGTGCCAGCAGCTCGGGACCATTCAACTATGGCTACACCTTC CASSSGPFNYGYTF
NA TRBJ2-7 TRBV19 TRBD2 TGTGCCAGTAGTGTGACTAGCGGGAGGTCCTACGAGCAGTACTTC CASSVTSGRSYEQYF
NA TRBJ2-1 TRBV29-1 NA TGCAGCGCTGGGGACGGGGTCTACAATGAGCAGTTCTTC CSAGDGVYNEQFF
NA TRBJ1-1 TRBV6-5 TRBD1 TGTGCCAGCAGGGGACAGGGCCACCAAGCTTTCTTT CASRGQGHQAFF
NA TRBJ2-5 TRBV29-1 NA TGCAGCGTTGTTGTGTGGGGAACCCATTTCGCCCAGTACTTC CSVVVWGTHFAQYF
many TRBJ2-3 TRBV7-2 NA TGTGCCAGCAGCCTCAAAGCAGATACGCAGTATTTT CASSLKADTQYF
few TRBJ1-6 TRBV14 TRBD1 TGTGCCAGCAGCCAAAGGACAGGGGGCGATTCACCCCTCCACTTT CASSQRTGGDSPLHF
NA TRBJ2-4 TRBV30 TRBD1 TGTGCCTGGAGTGAGGGACAGGGGAACATTCAGTACTTC CAWSEGQGNIQYF
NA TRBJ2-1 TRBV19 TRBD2 TGTGCCAGTAGTTACCAAGCGGGAGGGGTCTACAATGAGCAGTTCTTC CASSYQAGGVYNEQFF
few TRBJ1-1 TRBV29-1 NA TGCAGCGTTGAACAACACGGGGTGGGAGCTTTCTTT CSVEQHGVGAFF
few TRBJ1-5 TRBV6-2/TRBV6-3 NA TGTGCCAGCAGGCGGGAAGTCCAAAATCAGCCCCAGCATTTT CASRREVQNQPQHF
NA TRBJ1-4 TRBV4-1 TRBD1 TGCGCCAGCAGCCAGGACAGGGGCCGTGAAAAACTGTTTTTT CASSQDRGREKLFF
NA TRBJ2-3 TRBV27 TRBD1 TGTGCCAGCAGTCCTGGGACAGGGCCCTGGGATACGCAGTATTTT CASSPGTGPWDTQYF
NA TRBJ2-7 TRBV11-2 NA TGTGCCAGCAGCTGGGACGGACCGGCGACCGAGCAGTACTTC CASSWDGPATEQYF
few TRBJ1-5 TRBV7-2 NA TGTGCCAGCAGCTTAGACCTGATTAATCAGCCCCAGCATTTT CASSLDLINQPQHF